Only a few counts were recorded for the clone carrying this T cell receptor beta chain. Antigen unknown. TCRdb itself ran the 5' RACE reads through MiXCR, one entry per CDR3 protein. The data contain about 420,000 distinct CDR3 sequences, about a quarter of them singletons. The data were obtained in a study of T-cell memory formation after mild COVID-19. About the research overall: In these data, TCR clusters were largely donor specific.

CDR3 length: 16 amino acids. In germline, CDR1 is DFQATT, CDR2 SNEGSKA (reference sequence). The V and J ends lost 0 bases and 3 bases respectively, with 16 bases between them. General study results and limits: Some responding clones appeared in pre-infection memory, suggesting cross-reactive memory joined. Those CD4+ clones that contracted were mainly in CM and EM (CD8+ ones in EMRA). Clones that contracted from day 15 to 85 were balanced CD4/CD8, while later expanders leaned CD4+.

The sequenced sample consisted of PBMCs or a T cell subset sorted from them (not recorded which). V and J are TRBV20-1 and TRBJ2-3, with D possibly matching TRBD2 (7 bases). The source is an adult woman who had mild COVID-19 (a few samples of this study predate the infection). Cell type and time point are not known. The CDR3 DNA reads as TGCAGTGCTAGAGATCTAGGGGGGGCCCCAACAGATACGCAGTATTTT. Translation gives CSARDLGGAPTDTQYF.